Listed below are T cell receptor beta chains from one sample, sequenced in a study of cytotoxic CD8 clonotypes in ibrutinib-treated CLL. Sequencing used immunoSEQ multiplex PCR; TCRdb keeps in-frame clones, though not all of them. The sample lists about 310,000 clones, 80% seen once, with 6.5% to 8.5% in the top ten. This specimen consisted of PBMCs, obtained before ibrutinib treatment. The receptor set was obtained from a human donor with chronic lymphocytic leukemia. CDR3s include the opening cysteine and the closing phenylalanine or tryptophan. Fields, in order: J gene, D gene, clone size, CDR3 length, V gene, CDR3 DNA, CDR3 protein. A D gene is named only where the DNA matches it firmly. The size of a clone is reported for some rows only, either as once, few or many, or as a class for expanded clones.

J gene: TRBJ2-7
D gene: TRBD2
clone size: .
CDR3 length: 14
V gene: TRBV28
CDR3 DNA: TGTGCCAGCACCCCTAGCGGGTCCCCCTACGAGCAGTACTTC
CDR3 protein: CASTPSGSPYEQYF

J gene: TRBJ2-7
D gene: .
clone size: .
CDR3 length: 14
V gene: TRBV7-2
CDR3 DNA: TGTGCCAGCAGCTTAGCGTCGGCTGCTGGTGAGCAGTACTTC
CDR3 protein: CASSLASAAGEQYF

J gene: TRBJ2-1
D gene: .
clone size: .
CDR3 length: 17
V gene: TRBV7-2
CDR3 DNA: TGTGCCAGCAGCTTAATGTCAACCCATCAGAGTAACTATGAGCAGTTCTTC
CDR3 protein: CASSLMSTHQSNYEQFF

J gene: TRBJ1-1
D gene: .
clone size: .
CDR3 length: 13
V gene: TRBV7-9
CDR3 DNA: TGTGCCAGCAGCTTAGCGGCAGGGGCGAAAACTTTCTTT
CDR3 protein: CASSLAAGAKTFF

J gene: TRBJ1-1
D gene: TRBD1
clone size: .
CDR3 length: 15
V gene: TRBV29-1
CDR3 DNA: TGCAGCGTTGAAGATTGGGCACAGGGGACCTTTGAAGCTTTCTTT
CDR3 protein: CSVEDWAQGTFEAFF

J gene: TRBJ2-3
D gene: .
clone size: .
CDR3 length: 12
V gene: TRBV9
CDR3 DNA: TGTGCCAGCAGCCCCGGGAGATCAACGCAGTATTTT
CDR3 protein: CASSPGRSTQYF

J gene: TRBJ1-5
D gene: TRBD1
clone size: .
CDR3 length: 17
V gene: TRBV27
CDR3 DNA: TGTGCCAGCAGTTTATATGGAGGACAGGGTGGCAATCAGCCCCAGCATTTT
CDR3 protein: CASSLYGGQGGNQPQHF

J gene: TRBJ2-2
D gene: .
clone size: .
CDR3 length: 15
V gene: TRBV9
CDR3 DNA: TGTGCCAGCAGCAATCGCCCCGGGAGACGCGGGGAGCTGTTTTTT
CDR3 protein: CASSNRPGRRGELFF

J gene: TRBJ2-7
D gene: TRBD2
clone size: few
CDR3 length: 15
V gene: TRBV2
CDR3 DNA: TGTGCCAGCAGTGAAGTAAGACTAGCGGGAAACGAGCAGTACTTC
CDR3 protein: CASSEVRLAGNEQYF

J gene: TRBJ2-6
D gene: .
clone size: .
CDR3 length: 13
V gene: TRBV29-1
CDR3 DNA: TGCAGCACTTACAGCTCTGGGGCCAACGTCCTGACTTTC
CDR3 protein: CSTYSSGANVLTF

J gene: TRBJ2-1
D gene: .
clone size: few
CDR3 length: 13
V gene: TRBV11-2
CDR3 DNA: TGTGCCAGCAGCTTCACTATGTACAATGAGCAGTTCTTC
CDR3 protein: CASSFTMYNEQFF

J gene: TRBJ2-5
D gene: .
clone size: .
CDR3 length: 14
V gene: TRBV6-6
CDR3 DNA: TGTGCCAGCAGTTACTGGGGAGAAGAAGAGACCCAGTACTTC
CDR3 protein: CASSYWGEEETQYF

J gene: TRBJ2-7
D gene: TRBD2
clone size: few
CDR3 length: 15
V gene: TRBV7-9
CDR3 DNA: TGTGCCAGCAGCTTAGCGGGACTAGCGGGATACGAGCAGTACTTC
CDR3 protein: CASSLAGLAGYEQYF

J gene: TRBJ2-1
D gene: .
clone size: .
CDR3 length: 12
V gene: TRBV12-5
CDR3 DNA: TGTGCTAGTGCGGAGAACTACAATGAGCAGTTCTTC
CDR3 protein: CASAENYNEQFF

J gene: TRBJ1-5
D gene: .
clone size: .
CDR3 length: 13
V gene: TRBV25-1
CDR3 DNA: TGTGCCAGCAGTGGGCCAGGGCTTCAGCCCCAGCATTTT
CDR3 protein: CASSGPGLQPQHF

J gene: TRBJ2-3
D gene: .
clone size: .
CDR3 length: 12
V gene: TRBV7-2
CDR3 DNA: TGTGCCAGCAGCTTAGGAGAGTATACGCAGTATTTT
CDR3 protein: CASSLGEYTQYF

J gene: TRBJ1-4
D gene: .
clone size: .
CDR3 length: 15
V gene: TRBV7-2
CDR3 DNA: TGTGCCAGCAGCTTAGTGAGAGTTATAGACGAAAAACTGTTTTTT
CDR3 protein: CASSLVRVIDEKLFF

J gene: TRBJ2-7
D gene: TRBD2
clone size: .
CDR3 length: 15
V gene: TRBV11-2
CDR3 DNA: TGTGCCAGCAGCTTAGGACTAGCGGAGCTCTACGAGCAGTACTTC
CDR3 protein: CASSLGLAELYEQYF

J gene: TRBJ1-5
D gene: .
clone size: .
CDR3 length: 14
V gene: TRBV21-1
CDR3 DNA: TGTGCCAGCAGAGAACGGGACAACAATCAGCCCCAGCATTTT
CDR3 protein: CASRERDNNQPQHF

J gene: TRBJ2-5
D gene: TRBD2
clone size: once
CDR3 length: 15
V gene: TRBV5-1
CDR3 DNA: TGCGCCAGCAGCCCGCCCGCAACTAGCGGTGAGACCCAGTACTTC
CDR3 protein: CASSPPATSGETQYF

J gene: TRBJ1-3
D gene: .
clone size: .
CDR3 length: 14
V gene: TRBV29-1
CDR3 DNA: TGCAGCGTTTTCAGGGGAGGTTCTGGAAACACCATATATTTT
CDR3 protein: CSVFRGGSGNTIYF

J gene: TRBJ1-2
D gene: .
clone size: .
CDR3 length: 13
V gene: TRBV10-3
CDR3 DNA: TGTGCCATCAGTGCTGGGGATAACTATGGCTACACCTTC
CDR3 protein: CAISAGDNYGYTF

J gene: TRBJ2-7
D gene: TRBD2
clone size: few
CDR3 length: 13
V gene: TRBV14
CDR3 DNA: TGTGCCAGCAGCCAAGTCGGGGGGACCGAGCAGTACTTC
CDR3 protein: CASSQVGGTEQYF

J gene: TRBJ2-7
D gene: .
clone size: .
CDR3 length: 14
V gene: TRBV7-9
CDR3 DNA: TGTGCCAGCAGCTTAGGACAGTACTCCTACGAGCAGTACTTC
CDR3 protein: CASSLGQYSYEQYF

J gene: TRBJ2-1
D gene: .
clone size: .
CDR3 length: 10
V gene: TRBV20-1
CDR3 DNA: TGCAGTGCTACTAGACTTGAGCAGTTCTTC
CDR3 protein: CSATRLEQFF

J gene: TRBJ2-7
D gene: TRBD2
clone size: .
CDR3 length: 14
V gene: TRBV7-9
CDR3 DNA: TGTGCCAGCAGCCCGATAGCGGGAGGCTACGAGCAGTACTTC
CDR3 protein: CASSPIAGGYEQYF

J gene: TRBJ1-2
D gene: .
clone size: few
CDR3 length: 15
V gene: TRBV5-1
CDR3 DNA: TGCGCCAGCAGCTTGGCCGACGGCGATAACTATGGCTACACCTTC
CDR3 protein: CASSLADGDNYGYTF

J gene: TRBJ2-7
D gene: .
clone size: .
CDR3 length: 14
V gene: TRBV7-2
CDR3 DNA: TGTGCCAGCAGCTTAGTGTCAGGGCGGTACGAGCAGTACTTC
CDR3 protein: CASSLVSGRYEQYF

J gene: TRBJ1-1
D gene: .
clone size: .
CDR3 length: 14
V gene: TRBV29-1
CDR3 DNA: TGCAGCGTTGAAGAAGTCGGTGAGGGAACTGAAGCTTTCTTT
CDR3 protein: CSVEEVGEGTEAFF

J gene: TRBJ2-7
D gene: TRBD2
clone size: .
CDR3 length: 13
V gene: TRBV29-1
CDR3 DNA: TGCAGCGTTGAATCTAGCGGGACCCACGAGCAGTACTTC
CDR3 protein: CSVESSGTHEQYF

J gene: TRBJ1-2
D gene: .
clone size: once
CDR3 length: 14
V gene: TRBV4-2
CDR3 DNA: TGTGCCAGCAGCCAACCAACTTCTAACTATGGCTACACCTTC
CDR3 protein: CASSQPTSNYGYTF

J gene: TRBJ2-7
D gene: .
clone size: .
CDR3 length: 15
V gene: TRBV11-3
CDR3 DNA: TGTGCCAGCAGCTTAGGGGCACTTCCCTCCTACGAGCAGTACTTC
CDR3 protein: CASSLGALPSYEQYF

J gene: TRBJ2-7
D gene: TRBD2
clone size: .
CDR3 length: 15
V gene: TRBV6-5
CDR3 DNA: TGTGCCAGCAGTTACGGGGCGGGAGATATTTACGAGCAGTACTTC
CDR3 protein: CASSYGAGDIYEQYF

J gene: TRBJ2-1
D gene: .
clone size: .
CDR3 length: 13
V gene: TRBV9
CDR3 DNA: TGTGCCAGCAGCCAAATCCTAAGGAATGAGCAGTTCTTC
CDR3 protein: CASSQILRNEQFF

J gene: TRBJ2-3
D gene: TRBD2
clone size: .
CDR3 length: 17
V gene: TRBV4-2
CDR3 DNA: TGTGCCAGCAGCCAACCCGGACTAGCGGCTAGCACAGATACGCAGTATTTT
CDR3 protein: CASSQPGLAASTDTQYF

J gene: TRBJ1-5
D gene: .
clone size: few
CDR3 length: 13
V gene: TRBV7-2
CDR3 DNA: TGTGCCAGCAGCTTTGACACCGATCAGCCCCAGCATTTT
CDR3 protein: CASSFDTDQPQHF

J gene: TRBJ2-2
D gene: .
clone size: .
CDR3 length: 11
V gene: TRBV29-1
CDR3 DNA: TGCAGCGTTGGGGGAACCGGGGAGCTGTTTTTT
CDR3 protein: CSVGGTGELFF

J gene: TRBJ1-2
D gene: .
clone size: .
CDR3 length: 14
V gene: TRBV30
CDR3 DNA: TGTGCCTGGAGTGACGGGGGGAACCGCCACTGGTACACCTTC
CDR3 protein: CAWSDGGNRHWYTF